The TCR beta chain under discussion was sequenced for a study of cytomegalovirus exposure and HLA in healthy donors. In the PCR, 60 Vbeta and 13 Jbeta primers were used. The assay was immunoSEQ multiplex PCR, and TCRdb's table has in-frame clones only and misses some. The sample holds about 160,000 clones, 70% to 90% seen once. Germline CDR1 MNHEY, CDR2 SMNVEV (reference sequence). This CDR3 is 14 amino acids long. Trimming stripped 6 bases from V and 4 bases from J, with 15 bases between. This clone was detected once. Sequenced: PBMCs. The TCR comes from a man aged 18 to 29 in good health and CMV-seropositive. The genes are TRBV27 and TRBJ1-1, with a tentative D call TRBD1 (5 bases). The CDR3 region is CASRGYDSPTEAFF. The CDR3 DNA reads as TGTGCCAGCAGGGGTTACGACAGTCCCACTGAAGCTTTCTTT.